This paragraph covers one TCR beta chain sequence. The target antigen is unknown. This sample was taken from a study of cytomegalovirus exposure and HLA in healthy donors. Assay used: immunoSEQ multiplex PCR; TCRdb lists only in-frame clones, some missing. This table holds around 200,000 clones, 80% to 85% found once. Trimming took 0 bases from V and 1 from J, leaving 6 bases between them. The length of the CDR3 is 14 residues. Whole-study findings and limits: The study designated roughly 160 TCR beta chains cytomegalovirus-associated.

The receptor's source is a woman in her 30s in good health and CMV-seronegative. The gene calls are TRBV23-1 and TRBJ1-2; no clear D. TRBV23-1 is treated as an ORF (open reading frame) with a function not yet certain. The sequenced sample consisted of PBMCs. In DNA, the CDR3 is TGCGCCAGCAGTCAATCGTTCCGTAACTATGGCTACACCTTC. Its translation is CASSQSFRNYGYTF.